This T cell receptor beta chain originates from a study of shared clonotypes between healthy human individuals. Those who donated, Caucasian adults without exception, all lived in Nashville, Tennessee. A note on this clone: No antigen is known for it.

An assay was performed, and its level was deep. The sorted-subset replicate PCRs were given 200 ng DNA, which is 31,000 or so T cell genomes. Sequenced by immunoSEQ multiplex PCR; TCRdb stores in-frame clones only, minus some. In the table there are approximately 400,000 clones, roughly 96% of which are singletons. Germline assignment: CDR1 DFQATT and CDR2 SNEGSKA (reference sequence). The CDR3 loop spans 11 amino acids. V dropped 3 bases and J dropped 13 bases, with 16 bases sitting between them. Study observations and caveats: Only blood was sampled; tissue repertoires likely differ.

Sequenced input: memory CD8+ T cells sorted from blood. The sample's subset: CD45RO+ cells pooled with CCR7-negative TemRA cells. This TCR derives from a man aged 30-40 years in good health. The rearrangement joins TRBV20-1 to TRBJ2-7; TRBD2 might be the D (7 bases). The CDR3: CSARWGGTFYF. The DNA for the CDR3 is TGCAGTGCTAGGTGGGGGGGCACGTTTTACTTC.